This entry lists 18 T cell receptor beta chains sequenced from one sample in a study of T cell responses to AZD1222 COVID-19 vaccine. Method: immunoSEQ multiplex PCR; TCRdb's copy keeps in-frame clones and lacks some. Altogether about 170,000 clones are present, roughly 90% being singletons, with the ten largest covering 1.5% to 2%. Specimen: peripheral blood, collected on day 0 of AZD1222 vaccination. These receptors were obtained from an adult in good health.

This sequence joins TRBV4-1 and TRBJ2-6; 8 nucleotides line up with TRBD1. V shed 4 bases and J 2 bases; nucleotides not matched to a gene: 13. Germline assignment: CDR1 MGHRA and CDR2 YSYEKL. The CDR3 is made up of 19 amino acids. In DNA form, the CDR3 reads TGCGCCAGCAGCCTCATGGGGGCAGGGGGCGCGACTGGGGCCAACGTCCTGACTTTC. The encoded protein is CASSLMGAGGATGANVLTF.

The CDR3 DNA is TGTGCCAGTAGTGACCGGGACAGGGGCCAACTTAATGAAAAACTGTTTTTT. It specifies CASSDRDRGQLNEKLFF. This rearrangement joins TRBV19 to TRBJ1-4, with 10 bases fitting TRBD1. The V and J ends lost 5 bases and 4 bases, in that order; junction bases with no gene match: 10. Germline V gene data show CDR1 as LNHDA and CDR2 as SQIVND (reference sequence). The CDR3 sequence is 17 residues long.

The chain employs TRBV2 and TRBJ2-3, with D unresolved. Germline assignment: CDR1 SNHLY and CDR2 FYNNEI. This CDR3 comprises 12 residues. With 1 base removed from V and 1 base from J, the gap between germline ends came to 0 bases. As DNA, the CDR3 is TGTGCCAGCAGTGAAGGCACAGATACGCAGTATTTT. Translating gives CASSEGTDTQYF.

The CDR3 DNA reads as TGTGCCAGCAGCTTTGACAGGGGAAACACTGAAGCTTTCTTT. Encoded protein: CASSFDRGNTEAFF. The V call is TRBV7-2, the J call TRBJ1-1; 8 nucleotides match TRBD1. The CDR3 contains 14 residues. V lost 3 bases to trimming and J lost 2 bases; unmatched junction nucleotides: 2. Looked up from germline, CDR1 is SGHTA and CDR2 is FQGNSA. Drawing the rest from reference TRBV7-2 and TRBJ1-1, the complete variable domain is GAGVSQSPSNKVTEKGKDVELRCDPISGHTALYWYRQSLGQGLEFLIYFQGNSAPDKSGLPSDRFSAERTGGSVSTLTIQRTQQEDSAVYLCASSFDRGNTEAFFGQGTRLTVV.

This chain joins TRBV28 and TRBJ1-2; the match to TRBD1 covers 7 bases. J gave up 8 bases and V 4 bases, and 7 bases lay outside the gene matches. The CDR3 spans 13 residues. Germline values: CDR1 MDHEN, CDR2 SYDVKM. The CDR3 is CASSSYRGQGYTF. Here the CDR3 DNA reads TGTGCCAGCAGTTCATACAGGGGTCAGGGCTACACCTTC.

The V call is TRBV28, the J call TRBJ2-1, with a possible D match to TRBD1 (5 bases). There are 12 residues in the CDR3. CDR1 and CDR2 (germline): MDHEN, SYDVKM. CDR3 in amino acids: CASRTTLDEQFF. CDR3 bases: TGTGCGTCAAGGACAACCCTGGATGAGCAGTTCTTC. Combining the CDR3 with reference TRBV28 and TRBJ2-1 gives the whole variable domain DVKVTQSSRYLVKRTGEKVFLECVQDMDHENMFWYRQDPGLGLRLIYFSYDVKMKEKGDIPEGYSVSREKKERFSLILESASTNQTSMYLCASRTTLDEQFFGPGTRLTVL.

The rearrangement joins TRBV9 to TRBJ1-3; 9 bases line up with TRBD1. The CDR3 consists of 15 residues. The junction had 10 bases not matched to a gene; V was cut back by 4 bases and J by 8 bases. The germline CDR1 and CDR2 sequences are SGDLS and YYNGEE. In DNA form, the CDR3 reads TGTGCCAGCAGCCCCTGGGGACAGGGACCAGACACCATATATTTT. Amino acids: CASSPWGQGPDTIYF.

This chain connects TRBV10-3 to TRBJ2-7; the match to TRBD1 covers 11 bases. After removal of 4 bases from V and 2 bases from J, the junction contained 4 bases not matched to a gene. CDR3 size: 15 residues. CDR1 is ENHRY, CDR2 SYGVKD, per germline. The CDR3 sequence: CAISAGTGGTYEQYF. The CDR3 DNA reads TGTGCCATCAGTGCCGGGACAGGGGGGACCTACGAGCAGTACTTC.

This clone appeared a single time. V and J are TRBV9 and TRBJ2-7; 8 bases are shared with TRBD2. The CDR3 loop spans 13 amino acids. J lost 6 bases, V lost 4 bases, and 6 bases had no gene match. Germline lookup yields CDR1 SGDLS and CDR2 YYNGEE. In DNA, the CDR3 is TGTGCCAGCAGCTGGACTAGCTCGGGCGAGCAGTACTTC. Protein: CASSWTSSGEQYF.

This clone was observed once. The J gene is TRBJ2-3, the V gene TRBV25-1, with 8 bases identical to TRBD1. Looked up from germline, CDR1 is MGHDK and CDR2 is SYGVNS. CDR3 length: 13 residues. With 7 bases clipped from V and 7 bases from J, the junction kept 7 bases outside the gene matches. The CDR3 protein is CASIPGGTNTQYF. The CDR3 bases are TGTGCCAGCATCCCAGGGGGCACCAATACGCAGTATTTT.

A remark on this clone: Other DNA sequences of this sample code for an identical CDR3. V and J are TRBV9 and TRBJ2-7; TRBD2 matches 9 bases. The CDR3 runs to 15 residues. CDR1 SGDLS and CDR2 YYNGEE come from the germline V gene. With V trimmed by 0 bases and J by 3 bases, 4 bases remained unmatched. In DNA, the CDR3 is TGTGCCAGCAGCGTAGGGGGTAGCGGGAGCTACGAGCAGTACTTC. Its protein product is CASSVGGSGSYEQYF. Looking up the rest from reference TRBV9 and TRBJ2-7 gives the full variable domain: DSGVTQTPKHLITATGQRVTLRCSPRSGDLSVYWYQQSLDQGLQFLIQYYNGEERAKGNILERFSAQQFPDLHSELNLSSLELGDSALYFCASSVGGSGSYEQYFGPGTRLTVT.

The gene calls are TRBV9 and TRBJ1-2; 7 bases map to TRBD1. The CDR3 runs 16 residues. Looked up from germline, CDR1 is SGDLS and CDR2 is YYNGEE. The V gene end was trimmed by 1 base and the J gene end by 2 bases; junction bases not matched to a gene: 8. The CDR3: CASSVHTTGINYGYTF. The CDR3 DNA reads TGTGCCAGCAGCGTACACACGACAGGGATAAACTATGGCTACACCTTC.

V usage is TRBV27 and J usage is TRBJ1-2; D might be TRBD1 (6 bases). Trimming shortened V by 5 bases and J by 3 bases, and 22 bases separated the two germline ends. CDR1 and CDR2 from the germline V gene are MNHEY and SMNVEV (reference sequence). The CDR3 length is 17 residues. The CDR3 bases are TGTGCCAGCAGTCCATATAGCCCCTCCGCAGGGGACTATGGCTACACCTTC. This sequence encodes CASSPYSPSAGDYGYTF.

The genes are TRBV6-5 and TRBJ1-2; D gene unclear. The CDR3 is made up of 13 amino acids. Germline values: CDR1 MNHEY, CDR2 SVGAGI. With 6 bases removed from V and 5 bases from J, the gap between germline ends came to 13 bases. The CDR3 DNA is TGTGCCAGCAGCGTCCGCGATACGTATGGCTACACCTTC. Amino acids: CASSVRDTYGYTF.

The chain recombines TRBV6-6 with TRBJ1-1; 7 positions agree with TRBD1. V lost 2 bases and J lost 2; bases outside the gene matches: 8. CDR1 and CDR2 (germline): MNHNY, SVGAGI (reference sequence). The CDR3 extends over 16 amino acids. As DNA, the CDR3 is TGTGCCAGCAGTTACGGCCTTGACAGGGTTAACACTGAAGCTTTCTTT. This sequence encodes CASSYGLDRVNTEAFF.

This chain joins TRBV5-1 and TRBJ2-7, with 7 bases lining up with TRBD1. The germline V gene encodes CDR1 SGHRS and CDR2 YFSETQ. The CDR3 sequence is 14 residues long. Trimming removed 0 bases from V and 7 bases from J; junction bases left unmatched: 7. CDR3 residues: CASSLERGLSEQYF. CDR3 DNA: TGCGCCAGCAGCTTGGAAAGGGGGCTCTCGGAGCAGTACTTC.

On this clone itself: Other DNA variants within this sample encode the same CDR3. The chain recombines TRBV2 with TRBJ1-4; no clear D gene. Between the trimmed V and J ends, which lost 6 bases and 3 bases, there was a span of 8 bases. CDR1 is SNHLY, CDR2 FYNNEI, per germline. The CDR3 sequence is 13 residues long. The chain's CDR3 is CASRAGANEKLFF. The CDR3 DNA sequence: TGTGCCAGCAGAGCCGGGGCTAATGAAAAACTGTTTTTT. The full variable domain, with the rest looked up from reference TRBV2 and TRBJ1-4, is EPEVTQTPSHQVTQMGQEVILRCVPISNHLYFYWYRQILGQKVEFLVSFYNNEISEKSEIFDDQFSVERPDGSNFTLKIRSTKLEDSAMYFCASRAGANEKLFFGSGTQLSVL.

J is TRBJ2-1 and V is TRBV20-1; tentatively, D is TRBD2 (5 bases). Trimming pared 6 bases from V and 9 bases from J, leaving 12 bases between. This CDR3 has 11 amino acids. From germline, CDR1 is DFQATT and CDR2 SNEGSKA (reference sequence). CDR3 residues: CSAQGSSEQFF. The CDR3 DNA sequence: TGCAGTGCCCAAGGGAGTAGTGAGCAGTTCTTC.